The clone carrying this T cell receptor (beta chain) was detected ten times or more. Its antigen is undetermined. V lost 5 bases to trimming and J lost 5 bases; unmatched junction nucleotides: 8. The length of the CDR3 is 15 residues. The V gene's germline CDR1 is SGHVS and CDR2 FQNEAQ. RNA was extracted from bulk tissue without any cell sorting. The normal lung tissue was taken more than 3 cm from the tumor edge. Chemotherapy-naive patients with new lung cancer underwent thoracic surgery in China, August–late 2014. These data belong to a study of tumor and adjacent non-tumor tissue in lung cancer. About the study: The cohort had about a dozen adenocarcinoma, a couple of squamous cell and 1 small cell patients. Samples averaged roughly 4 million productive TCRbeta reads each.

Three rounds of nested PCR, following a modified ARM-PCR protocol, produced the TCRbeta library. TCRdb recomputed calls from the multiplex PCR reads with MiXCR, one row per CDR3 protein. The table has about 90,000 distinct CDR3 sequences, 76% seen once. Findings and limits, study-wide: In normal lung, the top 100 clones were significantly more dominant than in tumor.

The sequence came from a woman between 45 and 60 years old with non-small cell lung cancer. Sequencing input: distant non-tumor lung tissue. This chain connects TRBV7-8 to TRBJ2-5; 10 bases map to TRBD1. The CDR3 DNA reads TGTGCCAGCAGCCCGACAGGGGGCATTGGGGAGACCCAGTACTTC. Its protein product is CASSPTGGIGETQYF. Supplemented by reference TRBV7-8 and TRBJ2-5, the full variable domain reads GAGVSQSPRYKVAKRGQDVALRCDPISGHVSLFWYQQALGQGPEFLTYFQNEAQLDKSGLPSDRFFAERPEGSVSTLKIQRTQQEDSAVYLCASSPTGGIGETQYFGPGTRLLVL.